This T cell receptor (beta chain) was sequenced for a study of OX40 agonist ivuxolimab in advanced cancers. The overall study: Among those enrolled, mean age was 60 years (range about 23 to 90) and about 82% were male. Eligibility admitted prior anti-PD-1, anti-PD-L1 or anti-CTLA-4 therapy; 40% had some.

Assay used: immunoSEQ multiplex PCR; TCRdb lists only in-frame clones, some missing. The sample yields about 70,000 clones, roughly nine tenths seen once. Sequenced here: CD4+ or CD8+ T cells sorted from blood, sampled in a trial of the OX40 agonist ivuxolimab. The receptor was isolated from an adult with an advanced solid tumor such as melanoma, head and neck, liver or kidney cancer.

Written as DNA, the CDR3 is TGTGCCAGCAGCCCAAGTGGCGGGAGGCTCGGGGAGCAGTACTTC. Translating gives CASSPSGGRLGEQYF. This chain joins TRBV7-9 and TRBJ2-7, with TRBD2 matching 8 bases. This CDR3 region has 15 residues. V shed 5 bases and J 7 bases; nucleotides not matched to a gene: 13. Germline V gene lookup returns CDR1 SEHNR and CDR2 FQNEAQ (reference sequence).